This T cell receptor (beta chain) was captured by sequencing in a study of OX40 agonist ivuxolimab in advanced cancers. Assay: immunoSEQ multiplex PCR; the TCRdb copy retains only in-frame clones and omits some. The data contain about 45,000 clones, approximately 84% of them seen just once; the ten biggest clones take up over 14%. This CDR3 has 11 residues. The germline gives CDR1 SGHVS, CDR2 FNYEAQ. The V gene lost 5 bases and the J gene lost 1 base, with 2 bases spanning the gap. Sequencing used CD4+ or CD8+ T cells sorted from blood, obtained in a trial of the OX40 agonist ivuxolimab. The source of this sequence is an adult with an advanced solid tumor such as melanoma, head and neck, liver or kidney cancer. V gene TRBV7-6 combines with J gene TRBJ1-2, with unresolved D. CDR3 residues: CASSDNYGYTF. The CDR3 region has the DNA TGTGCCAGCAGCGATAACTATGGCTACACCTTC.